Below, 18 T cell receptor beta chains from the same sample are listed, as sequenced in a study of T-cell memory formation after mild COVID-19. TCRdb ran MiXCR on the 5' RACE reads and lists one entry per CDR3 protein. The table has 170,000 or so distinct CDR3 sequences, about a fifth seen once. Material for sequencing was PBMCs or a T cell subset sorted from them (not recorded which). These receptors were obtained from an adult woman who had mild COVID-19 (a few samples of this study predate the infection). Cell type and time point are not known.

The sample holds a few counts of this clonotype. The chain employs TRBV6-5 and TRBJ2-3; tentatively, D is TRBD1 or TRBD2 (6 bases each). The V end lost 2 bases, the J end lost 1 base, and 10 bases lay between the germline ends. The CDR3 has 15 residues. Germline CDR1 is MNHEY and CDR2 is SVGAGI. The CDR3 spells CASSYGGPRTDTQYF. CDR3 coding DNA: TGTGCCAGCAGTTACGGGGGGCCTCGCACAGATACGCAGTATTTT.

The chain links TRBV7-2 to TRBJ2-3, with D possibly TRBD2 on 7 matching bases. This CDR3 contains 18 residues. CDR1 and CDR2 from the germline V gene are SGHTA and FQGNSA. Trimming removed 1 base at V and 3 bases at J, with 20 bases between. CDR3 residues: CASSLVASWGGRTDTQYF. The CDR3, as DNA: TGTGCCAGCAGCTTAGTGGCTTCGTGGGGGGGCCGGACAGATACGCAGTATTTT.

This clonotype came up a few times. This chain uses TRBV7-8 with TRBJ2-1, with 10 bases fitting TRBD2. Germline V gene data show CDR1 as SGHVS and CDR2 as FQNEAQ. Trimming took 4 bases from V and 3 from J; bases not matched to a gene: 6. The CDR3 is 16 amino acids. The CDR3 here is CASSSIAGGNYNEQFF. For the CDR3, the DNA is TGTGCCAGCAGCTCTATAGCGGGAGGTAACTACAATGAGCAGTTCTTC. Using reference TRBV7-8 and TRBJ2-1 for the parts outside the CDR3, the full variable domain is GAGVSQSPRYKVAKRGQDVALRCDPISGHVSLFWYQQALGQGPEFLTYFQNEAQLDKSGLPSDRFFAERPEGSVSTLKIQRTQQEDSAVYLCASSSIAGGNYNEQFFGPGTRLTVL.

The J gene is TRBJ2-3, the V gene TRBV5-6; D is unclear. This CDR3 spans 13 amino acids. The V end was cut by 3 bases, the J end by 2 bases, with 7 bases between. In germline, CDR1 is SGHDT, CDR2 YYEEEE. The CDR3 nucleotides are TGTGCCAGCAGCTCCGACGCCACAGATACGCAGTATTTT. Translated, it gives CASSSDATDTQYF.

DNA for the CDR3: TGTGCCAGCAGCGACTCCGGGACCTTGGGGTCCTACGAGCAGTACTTC. Translating gives CASSDSGTLGSYEQYF. The chain uses TRBV9 and TRBJ2-7; either TRBD1 or TRBD2 may supply D (5 bases each). V lost 3 bases and J lost 1, with 17 bases in between. The CDR3 consists of 16 residues. In germline, CDR1 is SGDLS, CDR2 YYNGEE.

In this sample, this clonotype turned up many times. The genes are TRBV9 and TRBJ2-1, with 11 nucleotides matching TRBD2. The CDR3 is 15 amino acids. V shed 2 bases and J 4 bases; nucleotides not matched to a gene: 2. Germline lookup yields CDR1 SGDLS and CDR2 YYNGEE. Written as DNA, the CDR3 is TGTGCCAGCAGCGTCGGACTAGCGGGTTACAATGAGCAGTTCTTC. Translating gives CASSVGLAGYNEQFF.

The chain links TRBV4-2 to TRBJ2-7; the D is unclear. Germline CDR1 reads LGHNA; CDR2 reads YNFKEQ. Trimming took 3 bases from V and 0 from J, leaving 12 bases between them. This CDR3 is built from 15 residues. For the CDR3, the DNA is TGTGCCAGCAGCCAGAGTATTCTCGGCTCCTACGAGCAGTACTTC. This translates into CASSQSILGSYEQYF.

V gene TRBV4-3 combines with J gene TRBJ1-4, with D unclear. V was trimmed by 0 bases and J by 4 bases, leaving 15 bases between them. The CDR3 is 17 amino acids. Germline V lookup: CDR1 LGHNA, CDR2 YSLEER. This CDR3 is CASSQDLRWRSNEKLFF. The CDR3 DNA sequence: TGCGCCAGCAGCCAAGATCTTAGGTGGCGGAGTAATGAAAAACTGTTTTTT.

This chain links TRBV9 with TRBJ2-2, with unresolved D. Germline CDR1 reads SGDLS; CDR2 reads YYNGEE. V dropped 3 bases and J dropped 4 bases, with 16 bases sitting between them. The CDR3 totals 16 residues. CDR3 DNA: TGTGCCAGCAGCGCCCAGCAACTTCACTCCACCGGGGAGCTGTTTTTT. Protein sequence: CASSAQQLHSTGELFF.

V and J are TRBV6-2 or TRBV6-3 and TRBJ2-2, with TRBD1 matching 7 bases. Per the germline V gene, CDR1 is MNHEY and CDR2 is SVGEGT. The CDR3 is 15 amino acids. The trim removed 6 bases at V and 2 bases at J, leaving 6 bases unmatched. The CDR3 bases are TGTGCCAGCAGAAGGACAGGCGATAACACCGGGGAGCTGTTTTTT. It yields the protein CASRRTGDNTGELFF.

CDR3 loop: CASSQIPRDSPYEQYF. Written as DNA, the CDR3 is TGTGCCAGCAGTCAAATTCCCCGGGACAGCCCCTACGAGCAGTACTTC. The chain employs TRBV12-3 or TRBV12-4 and TRBJ2-7, with TRBD1 matching over 7 bases. The ends lost 5 bases at V and 2 bases at J; junction bases unmatched: 12. This CDR3 comprises 16 residues.

The chain uses TRBV6-2 or TRBV6-3 and TRBJ2-5; TRBD1 aligns across 8 bases. This CDR3 has 18 amino acids. Germline loops: CDR1 MNHEY, CDR2 SVGEGT. Trimming took 0 bases from V and 0 from J; bases not matched to a gene: 9. The CDR3 bases are TGTGCCAGCAGTTACTCTTCTCGGGCAGGGGGCGACCAAGAGACCCAGTACTTC. It yields the protein CASSYSSRAGGDQETQYF.

This clonotype was recorded a few times. The CDR3 DNA reads as TGTGCCACCAGTCGGGGACAGAGCTCCTACGAGCAGTACTTC. It codes for CATSRGQSSYEQYF. The genes are TRBV24-1 and TRBJ2-7; 7 nucleotides align to TRBD1. There are 14 residues in the CDR3. With 6 bases clipped from V and 0 bases from J, the junction kept 4 bases outside the gene matches. Per the germline V gene, CDR1 is KGHDR and CDR2 is SFDVKD.

This clonotype appeared a few times. The CDR3 nucleotides are TGCGCCAGCAGCTCCTCGGGACTAGCGTCGCCCCGGGAGACCCAGTACTTC. This codes for CASSSSGLASPRETQYF. The chain links TRBV5-1 to TRBJ2-5; 10 bases match TRBD2. Germline assignment: CDR1 SGHRS and CDR2 YFSETQ. With V trimmed by 3 bases and J by 5 bases, 13 bases remained unmatched. This CDR3 has 17 amino acids.

The J gene is TRBJ1-5, the V gene TRBV15, with D possibly TRBD1 on 5 matching bases. CDR1 LNHNV and CDR2 YYDKDF come from the germline V gene (reference sequence). The germline V and J ends were trimmed by 0 bases and 5 bases, with 11 bases remaining between them. The CDR3 totals 15 residues. In nucleotides, the CDR3 is TGTGCCACCAGCAGAGATCAGGGTGGGTATCAGCCCCAGCATTTT. Translated: CATSRDQGGYQPQHF. Variable domain in full (rest from reference TRBV15 and TRBJ1-5): DAMVIQNPRYQVTQFGKPVTLSCSQTLNHNVMYWYQQKSSQAPKLLFHYYDKDFNNEADTPDNFQSRRPNTSFCFLDIRSPGLGDTAMYLCATSRDQGGYQPQHFGDGTRLSIL.

There are a few counts of this clonotype. The chain links TRBV29-1 to TRBJ2-7, with 9 positions matching TRBD1. This CDR3 is built from 13 residues. Looked up from germline, CDR1 is SQVTM and CDR2 is ANQGSEA. J was trimmed by 3 bases and V by 6 bases; bases with no gene match: 6. The CDR3 is CSVVDRGFYEQYF. DNA for the CDR3: TGCAGCGTAGTGGACAGGGGCTTCTACGAGCAGTACTTC.

This clonotype came up a few times. The chain employs TRBV20-1 and TRBJ2-7; 10 bases are a match to TRBD1. J gave up 5 bases and V 6 bases, and 7 bases lay outside the gene matches. The length of the CDR3 is 13 residues. In germline, CDR1 is DFQATT, CDR2 SNEGSKA (reference sequence). Here the CDR3 reads CSALDRGWNEQYF. The CDR3 nucleotides read TGCAGTGCACTGGACAGGGGGTGGAACGAGCAGTACTTC.

This clonotype was recorded only once. The rearrangement joins TRBV4-1 to TRBJ1-2; D is perhaps TRBD1 (6 bases). Trimming took off 5 bases at V and 0 bases at J, with 13 bases between the two ends. Germline lookup yields CDR1 MGHRA and CDR2 YSYEKL. The CDR3 sequence is 15 residues long. The CDR3: CASSNTGTSNYGYTF. The CDR3 coding sequence is TGCGCCAGCAGCAATACAGGGACGTCTAACTATGGCTACACCTTC.